This paragraph reports one T cell receptor beta chain. The CDR3 runs to 13 residues. Germline trimming cut 5 bases from V and 6 bases from J; bases unmatched to any gene: 5. The germline gives CDR1 GTSNPN, CDR2 SVGIG (reference sequence). PCR primers comprised 60 Vbeta and 13 Jbeta primers. Method: immunoSEQ multiplex PCR; TCRdb's copy keeps in-frame clones and lacks some. In the table there are roughly 100,000 clones, roughly 82% of which are singletons. This sample was included in a study of cytomegalovirus exposure and HLA in healthy donors. Material: PBMCs. This TCR derives from a man aged 30-40 years in good health and CMV-seropositive. This chain connects TRBV30 to TRBJ1-5; 9 bases line up with TRBD1. The CDR3 protein is CAWGTGIGQPQHF. The DNA of the CDR3 is TGTGCCTGGGGGACAGGGATCGGTCAGCCCCAGCATTTT.